The clone carrying this T cell receptor (beta chain) was seen many times. The CDR3 length is 15 residues. The V and J ends lost 6 bases and 6 bases, in that order; junction bases with no gene match: 9. TCRdb redid the calling of the RT-PCR reads with MiXCR, one entry per CDR3 protein. This table holds almost 700,000 distinct CDR3 sequences, 12% to 15% found once. Sequences were obtained from memory CD4+ T cells from blood. This chain uses TRBV12-3 or TRBV12-4 with TRBJ1-5; the match to TRBD1 covers 9 bases. The clonotype comes from a female donor in good health, serving as a healthy control. The CDR3 nucleotides read TGTGCCAGCAGCAAGGGACAGGGAATGGGTCAGCCCCAGCATTTT. Translation gives CASSKGQGMGQPQHF.